Listed below are T cell receptor beta chains from one sample, sequenced in a study of cytomegalovirus exposure and HLA in healthy donors. Libraries were prepared by immunoSEQ multiplex PCR; TCRdb keeps only in-frame clonotypes and omits some of them. The table shows approximately 72,000 clones, with about 93% occurring only once. Sequencing was done on a sample of PBMCs. Receptors were obtained from a young woman in good health and CMV-seronegative. Each CDR3 is given with its conserved first and last residue. The order of the fields is D gene, J gene, V gene, CDR3 DNA, CDR3 protein. The D gene is left open where the match is weak.

>-|TRBJ1-4|TRBV5-6
TGTGCCAGCAGCTTAGGACTTGGGAAAGAAAAACTGTTTTTT
CASSLGLGKEKLFF
>TRBD1|TRBJ1-6|TRBV7-6
TGTGCCAGCAGCTTAGTAGACAGGGGACTCAATTCACCCCTCCACTTT
CASSLVDRGLNSPLHF
>TRBD1|TRBJ1-6|TRBV28
TGTGCCAGCAGGGACAGGGAGAGGTCACCCCTCCACTTT
CASRDRERSPLHF
>-|TRBJ1-2|TRBV27
TGTGCCAGCAGTTTATCAGGCGGGGGCCGTGGCTACACCTTC
CASSLSGGGRGYTF
>TRBD1|TRBJ1-2|TRBV5-1
TGCGCCAGCAGCTCACAAGGGGGACAGGGGTTCCGGTATGGCTACACCTTC
CASSSQGGQGFRYGYTF
>TRBD1|TRBJ2-7|TRBV25-1
TGTGCCAGCAGTGAATATGGGACAGGGGGCGGCGAGCAGTACTTC
CASSEYGTGGGEQYF
>TRBD1|TRBJ1-1|TRBV30
TGTGCCTGGACACGACAGGGGAAGACGACTGAAGCTTTCTTT
CAWTRQGKTTEAFF
>-|TRBJ2-7|TRBV19
TGTGCCAGTAGTCCTGACAGTACCTACGAGCAGTACTTC
CASSPDSTYEQYF
>TRBD1|TRBJ2-2|TRBV4-2
TGTGCCAGCAGCCAAGATCGGGGCATGGGGACAGGGAACACCGGGGAGCTGTTTTTT
CASSQDRGMGTGNTGELFF
>-|TRBJ1-2|TRBV7-8
TGTGCCAGCAGCTCTGGAGCTGTTAACTATGGCTACACCTTC
CASSSGAVNYGYTF
>-|TRBJ2-7|TRBV7-2
TGTGCCAGCAGCGCCCAGACAGGGGGACTAGGGCAGTACTTC
CASSAQTGGLGQYF
>TRBD1|TRBJ2-2|TRBV27
TGTGCCAGCAGATGGACAGGGAGAATAGAGGAGCTGTTTTTT
CASRWTGRIEELFF
>TRBD1|TRBJ1-4|TRBV18
TGTGCCAGCTCACCGGACAGGGCGGGGGAAAAACTGTTTTTT
CASSPDRAGEKLFF